This T cell receptor (beta chain) was identified in a study of siplizumab effects on memory and regulatory T cells. Overall study findings and caveats: A naive or memory phenotype could not be assigned to roughly 80-96% of the proliferating CD4+ or CD8+ clones. Naive T cells looked more diverse than memory cells, and they looked like major contributors to the alloresponse. Mappable alloreactive CD4+ clones were on average roughly 70% Treg-derived with siplizumab, around 25% in controls.

Profiling relied on immunoSEQ multiplex PCR, and the TCRdb table lists in-frame clones only, not all of them. The repertoire has roughly 100,000 clones, 90% to 95% of them found once; the top ten carry about 0.32%. Losses at the gene ends were 1 base for V and 2 bases for J; bases not matched to a gene: 2. CDR1 and CDR2 (germline): GTSNPN, SVGIG (reference sequence). The CDR3 contains 15 residues. Details on this clone: Its target is not known.

This sequence originates from a human donor in good health. The specimen sequenced was CD4+ T cells sorted from blood. J is TRBJ2-3 and V is TRBV30; TRBD2 agrees at 11 bases. The CDR3 sequence: CAWSGLAGITDTQYF. As DNA, the CDR3 is TGTGCCTGGAGTGGACTAGCGGGGATCACAGATACGCAGTATTTT.